These 15 T cell receptor beta chains share one sample of origin, sequenced in a study of T cell clonality in common variable immunodeficiency. Here immunoSEQ multiplex PCR was the method, and the copy in TCRdb shows in-frame clones only, minus some. The sample includes tens of thousands of clones, none of them occurring once. The specimen was peripheral blood mononuclear cells. The receptors come from a person between 18 and 75 years old in good health.

This clone showed up many times. Coverage ceases 3 residues before the CDR3 finishes, and the germline J gene fills in the end. V usage is TRBV20-1 and J usage is TRBJ2-1; 8 nucleotides match TRBD1. Germline values: CDR1 DFQATT, CDR2 SNEGSKA (reference sequence). V shed 5 bases, J shed 9 bases, and the junction held 6 bases outside the gene matches. The CDR3 runs to 12 residues. The CDR3 loop is CSAGRTGSEQFF. The CDR3 bases that were read are TGCAGTGCTGGACGGACAGGGAGTGAG.

At least ten counts were recorded for this clone. The DNA ends 3 residues before the CDR3 does, and the rest of the CDR3 is filled in from the germline J gene. The chain employs TRBV20-1 and TRBJ2-1; D may be TRBD1 (5 bases). The CDR3 contains 12 residues. Per germline, CDR1 DFQATT and CDR2 SNEGSKA (reference sequence). V lost 4 bases to trimming and J lost 5 bases, with 9 bases between them. CDR3 DNA, as far as it was read: TGCAGTGCTAAGGTCAGGGACAATGAG. This translates into CSAKVRDNE. The CDR3 in its entirety is CSAKVRDNEQFF.

At least ten counts were recorded for this clone. The CDR3 end falls 3 residues outside the read, so it is completed with the germline J gene. J is TRBJ1-2 and V is TRBV7-2, with TRBD1 identical over 8 bases. The CDR3 totals 14 residues. From germline, CDR1 is SGHTA and CDR2 FQGNSA. The sequenced CDR3 bases are TGTGCCAGCAGCCCCAGCCAGGGGGCGCGGGGC. This codes for CASSPSQGARG. The complete CDR3 reads CASSPSQGARGYTF.

There are many counts of this clone. From the germline J gene comes the end of the CDR3, since the read stops 3 residues before it. The rearrangement joins TRBV6-1 to TRBJ1-2, with D perhaps TRBD1 (5 bases). V was cut by 0 bases and J by 1 base, with 12 bases left in between. Germline values: CDR1 MNHNS, CDR2 SASEGT. This CDR3 comprises 16 residues. The covered CDR3 bases are TGTGCCAGCAGTGAAGCGCCAGGGATGAATAACTATGGC. Its translation is CASSEAPGMNNYG. The full CDR3 reads CASSEAPGMNNYGYTF.

This clone was counted ten times or more. With the read ending 3 residues before the CDR3 end, the germline J gene is used to fill in that end. The chain has TRBV19 and TRBJ2-3, with TRBD2 matching 10 bases. This CDR3 has 17 amino acids. V gave up 7 bases and J gave up 1 base; unmatched junction bases: 11. Germline CDR1 is LNHDA and CDR2 is SQIVND (reference sequence). The CDR3 bases that were read are TGTGCCAGTACCATGGCGGGAACTAGCGGGGGCACAGATACG. Translating gives CASTMAGTSGGTDT. The complete CDR3 sequence is CASTMAGTSGGTDTQYF. Together with reference TRBV19 and TRBJ2-3, the CDR3 gives the full variable domain: DGGITQSPKYLFRKEGQNVTLSCEQNLNHDAMYWYRQDPGQGLRLIYYSQIVNDFQKGDIAEGYSVSREKKESFPLTVTSAQKNPTAFYLCASTMAGTSGGTDTQYFGPGTRLTVL.

This clone was recorded many times. With the read ending 3 residues before the CDR3 end, the germline J gene is used to fill in that end. This chain connects TRBV28 to TRBJ1-4; 9 bases are shared with TRBD1. Germline CDR1 and CDR2: MDHEN and SYDVKM. The CDR3 covers 15 residues. Trimming at V came to 6 bases and at J to 5 bases, leaving 7 bases not matched to a gene. CDR3: CASSLGQGSNEKLFF. The sequenced CDR3 bases are TGTGCCAGCAGCCTTGGACAGGGGTCAAATGAAAAA.

This clone was seen many times. Sequencing ends 3 residues short of the CDR3 end; the germline J gene provides the rest. This chain uses TRBV19 with TRBJ2-1, with a possible D match to TRBD1 (5 bases). The CDR3 contains 13 residues. The germline V and J ends were trimmed by 3 bases and 9 bases, with 12 bases remaining between them. Germline CDR1 reads LNHDA; CDR2 reads SQIVND (reference sequence). This CDR3 is CASSILLQGEQFF. CDR3 DNA (partial): TGTGCCAGTAGTATTCTCCTCCAGGGTGAG.

This clone was seen at least ten times. The read stops 3 residues short of the end of the CDR3; the missing end is completed from the germline J gene. The V gene is TRBV10-1, the J gene TRBJ2-7; TRBD1 agrees at 10 bases. The CDR3 totals 18 residues. Germline CDR1 reads WNHNN; CDR2 reads SYGVQD (reference sequence). V lost 6 bases and J lost 5; bases outside the gene matches: 19. CDR3 bases read: TGCGCCAGCAGCCGGGACAGGGGACTATGGCCTCATGACCACGAG. This sequence encodes CASSRDRGLWPHDHE. In full, the CDR3 is CASSRDRGLWPHDHEQYF.

This clone was seen many times. The read comes to an end 3 residues before the CDR3 does, leaving the germline J gene to fill in the end. The rearrangement uses TRBV30 and TRBJ2-7, with 13 bases aligning to TRBD2. The V gene's germline CDR1 is GTSNPN and CDR2 SVGIG (reference sequence). CDR3 length: 14 residues. Trimming took 5 bases from V and 5 from J; bases not matched to a gene: 6. This CDR3 is CAWATSGRVNEQYF. The sequenced CDR3 bases are TGTGCCTGGGCCACTAGCGGGAGGGTGAACGAG.

This clone came up many times. The CDR3 end falls 3 residues outside the read, so it is completed with the germline J gene. The genes are TRBV6-2 or TRBV6-3 and TRBJ1-2; 10 bases map to TRBD1. Germline CDR1 is MNHEY and CDR2 is SVGEGT. This CDR3 comprises 13 residues. V lost 6 bases and J lost 4; bases outside the gene matches: 2. The CDR3 DNA, read in part, is TGTGCCAGCAGGAGGGACAGGGGCTATGGC. Protein sequence: CASRRDRGYG. In full, the CDR3 is CASRRDRGYGYTF.

This clone occurred many times. The CDR3 end lies 3 residues beyond the end of the read and is filled in from the germline J gene. J is TRBJ2-3 and V is TRBV9; D might be TRBD1 (5 bases). Between the trimmed V and J ends, which lost 4 bases and 0 bases, there was a span of 12 bases. CDR1 SGDLS and CDR2 YYNGEE come from the germline V gene. The CDR3 contains 15 residues. The sequenced part of the CDR3 DNA is TGTGCCAGCAGCCCCCCAGGGTACAGCACAGATACG. This gives the protein CASSPPGYSTDT. The whole CDR3 is CASSPPGYSTDTQYF.

This clone was counted at least ten times. The observed sequence ends 3 residues before the CDR3 terminus, with the missing tail filled in from the germline J gene. This chain connects TRBV6-1 to TRBJ1-1; D is unclear. The CDR3 runs 14 residues. The germline V gene has CDR1 MNHNS and CDR2 SASEGT. Trimming left V 0 bases short and J 4 bases short, with 9 bases between. The DNA read from the CDR3 is TGTGCCAGCAGTGAAGCCTCTAGAGGCACTGAA. Amino acid sequence: CASSEASRGTE. Given in full, the CDR3 is CASSEASRGTEAFF.

This clone was observed a handful of times. The read terminates 3 residues ahead of where the CDR3 ends, so the germline J gene completes it. The rearrangement uses TRBV7-9 and TRBJ2-5; 8 positions agree with TRBD1. The length of the CDR3 is 15 residues. Germline V gene sequence: CDR1 SEHNR, CDR2 FQNEAQ (reference sequence). V lost 5 bases and J lost 6; bases outside the gene matches: 11. Partial CDR3 DNA: TGTGCCAGCAGCCCCGGGGGAGACAGGGGCAAGACC. It translates to CASSPGGDRGKT. The complete CDR3 sequence is CASSPGGDRGKTQYF.

Ten or more counts support this clone. The sequence runs out 3 residues before the end of the CDR3; the remainder is reconstructed from the germline J gene. The chain combines TRBV7-8 with TRBJ1-5, with D possibly TRBD1 on 5 matching bases. The CDR3 runs to 13 residues. Looked up from germline, CDR1 is SGHVS and CDR2 is FQNEAQ. Trimming took 1 base from V and 5 from J, leaving 6 bases between them. Incomplete CDR3 DNA: TGTGCCAGCAGCTTAGGGGGCGATCAGCCC. This sequence encodes CASSLGGDQP. The CDR3 reads in full as CASSLGGDQPQHF.

This clone showed up many times. The CDR3 extends 3 residues past the end of the read, so its final part is completed from the germline J gene. The chain has TRBV20-1 and TRBJ2-1; possibly TRBD2 for D (6 bases). Germline CDR1 DFQATT, CDR2 SNEGSKA (reference sequence). Trimming pared 1 base from V and 1 base from J, leaving 17 bases between. The CDR3 length is 17 residues. The CDR3 is CSARGSGTRRSYNEQFF. The sequenced part of the CDR3 DNA is TGCAGTGCTAGAGGCTCCGGGACTCGACGATCCTACAATGAG.